These 2 T cell receptor beta chains originate from one sample sequenced in a study of beta chain features in type 1 diabetes. Reverse transcribing all isolated RNA meant expressed TCRB transcripts were sequenced. Assay: immunoSEQ multiplex PCR; the TCRdb copy retains only in-frame clones and omits some. The data contain over 500,000 clones, around 15% of them seen just once; the ten biggest clones take up approximately 0.093%. The sample comprised naive CD4+ T cells from blood. The receptors originated from a man aged 18 to 29 in good health.

This clone came up a few times. The chain joins TRBV9 to TRBJ2-6, with no clear D. V was pared by 6 bases and J by 4 bases, with 5 bases between. CDR3 length equals 12 residues. CDR1 SGDLS and CDR2 YYNGEE come from the germline V gene. The CDR3 DNA is TGTGCCAGCATCCCCGGGGCCAACGTCCTGACTTTC. It encodes CASIPGANVLTF. The whole variable domain, remainder taken from reference TRBV9 and TRBJ2-6, is DSGVTQTPKHLITATGQRVTLRCSPRSGDLSVYWYQQSLDQGLQFLIQYYNGEERAKGNILERFSAQQFPDLHSELNLSSLELGDSALYFCASIPGANVLTFGAGSRLTVL.

This clone was counted once. The chain recombines TRBV7-2 with TRBJ1-3, with D possibly being TRBD1 (6 bases). Germline CDR1 SGHTA, CDR2 FQGNSA. The CDR3 loop spans 17 amino acids. V dropped 5 bases and J dropped 0 bases, with 17 bases sitting between them. The CDR3 DNA reads as TGTGCCAGCAGCCTACAACAGGGATCCTTCTCTGGAAACACCATATATTTT. This sequence encodes CASSLQQGSFSGNTIYF.